The sequence of this T cell receptor (beta chain) was determined in a study of read filtering for tumor transcriptome and immune sequencing (dated by TCRdb to 2020 to 2021). For the wider study: Of the patients in the cohort, around 17 were male and around 15 were female, and their mean age was about 68 years, with a range of about 47 to 85. Whole-transcriptome libraries were prepared with the TruSeq RNA Access Library Prep Kit after DNase treatment. TCR-region mapped reads per sample ranged from about 4.05 to 11 million with IR-seq versus only about 75 to 1,400 with RNA-seq. Using the same bone marrow samples, the study compared TCR repertoires obtained by targeted immune repertoire sequencing with those obtained by bulk whole-transcriptome sequencing. One main goal was a read-filtering strategy for immune repertoire data, in particular deciding whether clonotypes backed by only one read should be removed. By revised international staging, eight or nine patients were R-ISS I, about 15 were R-ISS II and over 5 were R-ISS III.

The investigation overall reported the following: Clonotypes were captured by IR-seq at much higher depth and more reliably than by RNA-seq, and smaller IR-seq throughput was sufficient for identification of most shared clonotypes. The correlation between IR-seq and RNA-seq shared clonotype proportions was increased by removal of single-read clonotypes. The sorted CD138-negative fraction was not purified T cells but a mixed bone marrow immune population. In IR-seq, single-read clonotypes were roughly 84% of clonotypes but around 3.2% of total reads; in RNA-seq they were roughly 72% of clonotypes and roughly 45% of reads.

Every patient had bone marrow sampled at the time of active disease. Bone marrow mononuclear cells were isolated by Ficoll-Hypaque density gradient centrifugation. CD138-negative cells were obtained by negative selection after labeling with CD138 magnetic microbeads on a MACS separator, removing myeloma plasma cells. The purity of the isolated cells was checked by flow cytometry with CD138 antibodies on an Attune NxT. TRIzol reagent was used to extract total RNA, and a NanoDrop spectrophotometer was used to quantify the extracted RNA. Paired RNA-seq and IR-seq were performed on each patient's CD138-negative bone marrow sample. Sequences MNHEY (CDR1) and SMNVEV (CDR2) are obtained from the germline V gene (reference sequence). Trimming takes 0 bases from V and 0 bases from J, and the germline ends sit 14 bases apart. Including cysteine and phenylalanine, the CDR3 has 17 amino acids. Just the 51-base CDR3 DNA is kept, in frame starting at base 1.

This clonotype appeared many times. Its antigen is unknown. Within one base of it there is no much larger clone, and no base qualities were kept. TCR libraries were constructed from approximately 0.4 ug RNA using the Immunoverse kit, and molecular barcoded adaptors covering alpha/delta and beta/gamma chains were employed. TCR library preparation used the same RNA that was used for transcriptome sequencing. TCR libraries were sequenced on an Illumina HiSeq 4000 with 2 x 150 cycles. Per the authors' processing: Using MiXCR, which included quality filtering and error correction, TCR reads were aligned to human V, D, J and C references and then assembled into CDR3 clonotypes. The tcR package in R was used to analyze clonotype counts and gene usage diversity. For inspection of raw mapping reads, RNA-seq reads were mapped by STAR aligner version 2.5.3a onto GRCh37 of the human genome. IR-seq fastq files were randomly downsampled with Seqtk 1.3 to test the effect of sequencing depth on detected clonotypes. Using fastp at Q25 and MiXCR, TCRdb reprocessed the public reads and kept productive beta chains. Rows are unified per CDR3 protein, each entry keeping the most common DNA and genes. These V and J calls rely on TCRdb rather than the paper's analysis. The sample profile shows 50,000 or so distinct CDR3 sequences; roughly 12% of them were found once. The ten top clones hold about 14% of the sample.

The rearranged segments are TRBV27 and TRBJ1-1, with a weak D call of TRBD1 (6 bases match). The sequence was obtained from a donor aged 40 or older with multiple myeloma. The sample comprised a population of CD138-negative cells sorted from bone marrow. This specimen's cell subset or site label, per the study, means: bone marrow mononuclear cells depleted of CD138+ plasma/myeloma cells by negative magnetic selection. The CDR3 region: CASSLSPIQGMNTEAFF. In nucleotide form, the sequence is TGTGCCAGCAGTTTATCCCCAATACAGGGCATGAACACTGAAGCTTTCTTT.